A single sample gave rise to the 17 T cell receptor beta chains below, sequenced in a study of early T cells in non-severe SARS-CoV-2 infection. Each CDR3 protein is one row after TCRdb ran MiXCR on the 5' RACE reads. This table holds about 48,000 distinct CDR3 sequences, about 10% found once. The specimen sequenced was whole blood. These receptors came from an adult who was a healthcare worker with PCR-confirmed SARS-CoV-2 infection or an uninfected control (not recorded which).

This clonotype occurred many times. This chain connects TRBV3-1 to TRBJ2-2; D ambiguous. The V gene's germline CDR1 is LGHDT and CDR2 YNNKEL (reference sequence). This CDR3 spans 16 amino acids. V was cut by 3 bases and J by 3 bases, with 14 bases left in between. The chain's CDR3 is CASSQSPLGYTGELFF. In nucleotides, the CDR3 is TGTGCCAGCAGCCAGAGCCCTCTGGGATACACCGGGGAGCTGTTTTTT.

This clonotype was detected ten times or more. The rearrangement uses TRBV6-1 and TRBJ1-5; possibly TRBD1 for D (6 bases). The CDR3 runs to 15 residues. The V gene lost 7 bases and the J gene lost 3 bases, with 16 bases spanning the gap. In germline, CDR1 is MNHNS, CDR2 SASEGT. The chain's CDR3 is CASTRSDSYNQPQHF. The CDR3 DNA sequence: TGTGCCAGCACCAGATCGGACAGTTACAATCAGCCCCAGCATTTT.

In its sample, this clonotype was seen many times. The chain recombines TRBV5-1 with TRBJ2-7; 7 bases match TRBD2. Germline assignment: CDR1 SGHRS and CDR2 YFSETQ. CDR3 length: 14 amino acids. The V segment lost 1 base and the J segment 2 bases; nucleotides outside the gene matches: 3. This CDR3 is CASSLLSGTYEQYF. CDR3 in DNA: TGCGCCAGCAGCTTGTTAAGCGGGACCTACGAGCAGTACTTC.

This clonotype has at least ten counts. The rearrangement links TRBV11-2 to TRBJ2-1; D gene uncertain. Trimming left V 5 bases short and J 4 bases short, with 15 bases between. The CDR3 contains 15 residues. Germline V CDR1 and CDR2: SGHAT, FQNNGV. The CDR3: CASSPPGVEYNEQFF. In DNA, the CDR3 is TGTGCCAGCAGCCCCCCCGGCGTTGAGTACAATGAGCAGTTCTTC.

Many counts were recorded for this clonotype. This chain uses TRBV7-9 with TRBJ2-1, with 15 positions matching TRBD2. With 4 bases clipped from V and 6 bases from J, the junction kept 1 base outside the gene matches. Germline CDR1 and CDR2: SEHNR and FQNEAQ (reference sequence). The CDR3 has 15 amino acids. The CDR3 sequence is CASSWGLAGGNEQFF. The CDR3 DNA reads TGTGCCAGCAGCTGGGGACTAGCGGGGGGCAATGAGCAGTTCTTC.

The rearrangement links TRBV7-9 to TRBJ1-3; D remains ambiguous. The V gene's germline CDR1 is SEHNR and CDR2 FQNEAQ (reference sequence). The CDR3 contains 15 residues. V lost 5 bases to trimming and J lost 4 bases, with 15 bases between them. CDR3 amino acids: CASSPTGSGGNTIYF. CDR3 DNA: TGTGCCAGCAGCCCGACGGGGTCCGGCGGAAACACCATATATTTT.

This clonotype was observed many times. The chain has TRBV7-8 and TRBJ1-5; TRBD1 is a possible D gene (6 bases). Germline-derived CDR1 and CDR2 are SGHVS and FQNEAQ. Deletions cut 4 bases from V and 3 bases from J, with 13 bases between. This CDR3 region has 15 residues. Here the CDR3 DNA reads TGTGCCAGCAGCTACCACTGGACAGTCAATCAGCCCCAGCATTTT. It codes for CASSYHWTVNQPQHF. Variable domain in full (rest from reference TRBV7-8 and TRBJ1-5): GAGVSQSPRYKVAKRGQDVALRCDPISGHVSLFWYQQALGQGPEFLTYFQNEAQLDKSGLPSDRFFAERPEGSVSTLKIQRTQQEDSAVYLCASSYHWTVNQPQHFGDGTRLSIL.

This clonotype was recorded at least ten times. The V gene is TRBV6-5, the J gene TRBJ1-4; D gene uncertain. The CDR3 has 13 residues. Germline V gene data show CDR1 as MNHEY and CDR2 as SVGAGI. The V and J ends lost 2 bases and 8 bases respectively, with 9 bases between them. CDR3 in amino acids: CASSYGRSEKLFF. Here the CDR3 DNA reads TGTGCCAGCAGTTACGGAAGAAGCGAAAAACTGTTTTTT.

Only a few counts were recorded for this clonotype. The chain carries TRBV7-3 and TRBJ2-3, with TRBD1 identical over 9 bases. Germline CDR1 and CDR2: SGHTA and FQGTGA. The CDR3 extends over 14 amino acids. The V and J ends lost 5 bases and 5 bases, in that order; junction bases with no gene match: 5. The DNA of the CDR3 is TGTGCCAGCAGCCTGGGACAGGGCTTAGATACGCAGTATTTT. Amino acids: CASSLGQGLDTQYF. The whole variable domain, filled in from reference TRBV7-3 and TRBJ2-3, reads GAGVSQTPSNKVTEKGKYVELRCDPISGHTALYWYRQSLGQGPEFLIYFQGTGAADDSGLPNDRFFAVRPEGSVSTLKIQRTERGDSAVYLCASSLGQGLDTQYFGPGTRLTVL.

The rearrangement links TRBV4-2 to TRBJ2-1; either TRBD1 or TRBD2 may supply D (6 bases each). The germline gives CDR1 LGHNA, CDR2 YNFKEQ. This CDR3 comprises 15 residues. The germline V and J ends were trimmed by 6 bases and 1 base, with 13 bases remaining between them. CDR3 amino acids: CASRLRDTSYNEQFF. CDR3 bases: TGTGCCAGCAGGTTGCGGGACACTTCCTACAATGAGCAGTTCTTC.

The J gene is TRBJ2-2, the V gene TRBV7-6; D is perhaps TRBD2 (5 bases). Trimming took 5 bases from V and 4 from J, leaving 17 bases between them. The CDR3 is 16 amino acids. The germline V gene encodes CDR1 SGHVS and CDR2 FNYEAQ. CDR3 nucleotides: TGTGCCAGCAGCGGCCAGTTGGGAGTCTTCACCGGGGAGCTGTTTTTT. This gives the protein CASSGQLGVFTGELFF. Variable domain in full (rest from reference TRBV7-6 and TRBJ2-2): GAGVSQSPRYKVTKRGQDVALRCDPISGHVSLYWYRQALGQGPEFLTYFNYEAQQDKSGLPNDRFSAERPEGSISTLTIQRTEQRDSAMYRCASSGQLGVFTGELFFGEGSRLTVL.

This clonotype was observed a handful of times. The gene calls are TRBV12-3 or TRBV12-4 and TRBJ2-2, with TRBD1 as a possible D gene (7 bases). The CDR3 is made up of 14 amino acids. The ends were cut back, 7 bases at V and 8 bases at J, with 17 bases in the middle. The CDR3 DNA sequence: TGTGCCAGCACCTTGGCAGGGGGGTTGGGGGAGCTGTTTTTT. Translating it yields CASTLAGGLGELFF.

This chain joins TRBV6-5 and TRBJ1-1; a weak D match, TRBD1 (6 bases). Trimming took 2 bases from V and 8 from J, leaving 24 bases between them. CDR1 and CDR2 from the germline V gene are MNHEY and SVGAGI. CDR3 length equals 17 residues. The CDR3: CASSYGGAGRMTLEAFF. CDR3 in DNA: TGTGCCAGCAGTTACGGGGGGGCAGGGAGGATGACGCTAGAAGCTTTCTTT.

This clonotype was observed a few times. CDR3: CAISADPGGQPQHF. Here the CDR3 DNA reads TGTGCCATCAGTGCCGATCCTGGAGGTCAGCCCCAGCATTTT. V and J are TRBV10-3 and TRBJ1-5, with D unclear. V was clipped by 4 bases and J by 6 bases, with 13 bases between them. This CDR3 contains 14 residues. From germline, CDR1 is ENHRY and CDR2 SYGVKD.

This clonotype showed up just a few times. The gene calls are TRBV7-3 and TRBJ2-5; unclear D gene. The CDR3 consists of 14 residues. The V and J ends lost 0 bases and 1 base respectively, with 6 bases between them. Germline V gene data show CDR1 as SGHTA and CDR2 as FQGTGA. The CDR3 protein is CASSLTGGQETQYF. The DNA for the CDR3 is TGTGCCAGCAGCTTAACGGGCGGCCAAGAGACCCAGTACTTC.

The rearrangement uses TRBV11-2 and TRBJ2-7, with TRBD2 identical over 15 bases. The junction had 5 bases not matched to a gene; V was cut back by 5 bases and J by 6 bases. This CDR3 has 15 residues. Germline V gene data show CDR1 as SGHAT and CDR2 as FQNNGV. The CDR3 sequence is CASSGLAGGPSEQYF. CDR3 sequence (DNA): TGTGCCAGCAGCGGACTAGCGGGAGGGCCCAGCGAGCAGTACTTC.

Note on this clonotype: A read error may explain this, as a much larger clone is one base away. The chain recombines TRBV29-1 with TRBJ2-5; D is unclear. Germline CDR1 and CDR2: SQVTM and ANQGSEA. The CDR3 consists of 10 residues. Trimming stripped 5 bases from V and 3 bases from J, with 4 bases between. The CDR3 here is CSVREETQYF. The CDR3 DNA sequence: TGCAGCGTTCGTGAAGAGACCCAGTACTTC.